The text below deals with one T cell receptor beta chain. This clone came up many times. It has no known antigen specificity. No base-level quality is on record; no much larger clone is a single base apart. Receptors were amplified or captured by the immunoSEQ multiplex PCR assay. For TCR sequencing, RNA was extracted from every sample and reverse transcribed into cDNA to serve as template. SuperScript III was used to make first-strand cDNA, primed with a 2:1 mix of oligo-dT and random hexamers. A synthetic immune receptor repertoire was used to gauge amplification bias, and whatever bias remained was removed computationally. The authors processed their data as follows. Raw reads were preprocessed for error removal, and CDR3 was defined according to IMGT conventions as running from the conserved cysteine to phenylalanine. Clonality was computed by normalizing Shannon entropy by log2 of the number of productive unique TCRs and subtracting the result from 1. Whether scalp clones were CD4 or CD8 was inferred by matching scalp TCRbeta sequences against CD4 and CD8 repertoires sorted from blood. TCRdb obtained this table from immuneACCESS and retained in-frame rearrangements with V and J assigned. These tables miss some clones; where compared with another copy, unresolved V genes account for less than half of the shortfall, and the remainder is unexplained. V, J and clone size derive from that table, while D and trimming were established from the DNA sequence. Within this sample are 150,000 to 200,000 clones, with roughly three fifths of them counted one time only. The ten most abundant clones make up approximately 1.4% of the sample.

This sample was included in a study of CD8+ T cells in alopecia areata listed by TCRdb under 2018. Study-level background: Treated patients were enrolled in an open-label pilot trial of oral tofacitinib, 5 to 10 mg twice daily, for moderate-to-severe alopecia areata. Tofacitinib was administered for 6 to 18 months, and 6 months of follow-up off drug were then conducted to assess delayed response and recurrence. Disease severity in treated patients was measured with the SALT score, which quantifies the percentage of affected scalp surface area. The study used high-throughput TCRbeta sequencing to examine T cell clonal expansion in alopecia areata, in both the C3H/HeJ mouse model and human patients. On the human side, TCRbeta sequencing was run on scalp tissue and on sorted CD4+ and CD8+ peripheral blood T cells from healthy controls and from alopecia areata patients with either patchy or totalis/universalis disease. Tofacitinib-treated patients had biopsies at baseline and at 4 and 24 weeks of treatment, with a later scalp biopsy in several patients. Clonality in the scalp was compared among normal scalp (n=4), patchy alopecia areata scalp (n=8), and alopecia totalis/universalis scalp (n=8). RNA was obtained with the PAXgene miRNA kit for fixed scalp, the miRNeasy kit for PBMCs, and the RNeasy kit for mouse skin. TCRbeta CDR3 regions were amplified by immunoSEQ multiplex PCR with 35 Vbeta forward and 13 Jbeta reverse primers. General findings and caveats noted by the study authors: Compared with normal scalp, lesional scalp had higher clonality and more expanded CD8+ clones, particularly in alopecia totalis/universalis, a pattern that suggests antigenic drive. Tofacitinib significantly decreased scalp clonality and the number of expanded CD8+ clones among the top 100 scalp clones. Because the treated cohort was small and had just a single nonresponder, larger studies are needed to establish links between baseline CD8+ expansion and response. Shared TCR sequences between patients were less evident than in mice, which may be partly attributable to HLA diversity in the patient population. Many expanded lesional clones were found to persist in scalp and blood during tofacitinib treatment, and relapse after treatment cessation may be partly explained by this persistence. Scalp TCR repertoire analysis is complicated because resident alphabeta T cells in normal human skin are also sequenced, whereas mouse skin is dominated by gammadelta T cells.

Inclusive of the bounding cysteine and phenylalanine, the CDR3 is 13 residues long. Solely the CDR3 DNA is kept, with 39 bases framed from the first base. Unmatched junction bases come to 11, with V trimmed by 8 bases and J by 5 bases. CDR1 and CDR2 are read off the germline V gene as SQVTM and ANQGSEA. The treatment or condition label of this sample denotes: oral pan-JAK inhibitor, 5-10 mg twice daily. Lesional scalp punch biopsies and peripheral blood were obtained from alopecia areata patients. After PBMCs were isolated by density centrifugation and stained for CD3, CD4 and CD8, a FACSAria was used to sort CD4+ and CD8+ T cells.

The receptor was derived from a human donor with alopecia areata. Sequencing used CD4+ T cells sorted from blood, obtained at approximately week 50, from a patient treated with tofacitinib. The sequence is built from TRBV29-1 and TRBJ1-2, with TRBD1 identical over 7 junction bases. In nucleotide form, the sequence is TGCAGCATCAGGACAGGAGCCACGTATGGCTACACCTTC. It specifies CSIRTGATYGYTF.